The next 25 T cell receptor beta chains were all read from a single sample in a study of blood T cell repertoires in COVID-19 (dated by TCRdb to the early 2020s). Library creation used the immunoSEQ multiplex PCR assay. TCRdb carries this immuneACCESS record with in-frame sequences only. Its versions omit some clonotypes, under half of them owing to an unresolved V gene in the studies checked, with the rest unexplained. The sample records roughly 150,000 clones, 70% to 85% of which are singletons. In total, the top ten clones hold roughly 9.8% of the sample. Sequenced input: peripheral blood. The receptors were sampled from a man in his 60s who had recovered from COVID-19.

This chain uses TRBV19 with TRBJ1-5; no reliable D call. Trimming pared 3 bases from V and 0 bases from J, leaving 12 bases between. The CDR3 spans 16 residues. Germline values: CDR1 LNHDA, CDR2 SQIVND (reference sequence). CDR3 sequence: CASSISFVGSNQPQHF. DNA of the CDR3: TGTGCCAGTAGTATTTCGTTTGTCGGTAGCAATCAGCCCCAGCATTTT. Full variable domain (outside the CDR3, taken from reference TRBV19 and TRBJ1-5): DGGITQSPKYLFRKEGQNVTLSCEQNLNHDAMYWYRQDPGQGLRLIYYSQIVNDFQKGDIAEGYSVSREKKESFPLTVTSAQKNPTAFYLCASSISFVGSNQPQHFGDGTRLSIL.

The rearrangement links TRBV28 to TRBJ2-1, with 11 positions matching TRBD2. Germline-derived CDR1 and CDR2 are MDHEN and SYDVKM. Trimming at V came to 6 bases and at J to 4 bases, leaving 5 bases not matched to a gene. This CDR3 contains 15 residues. CDR3 sequence reads: CASSPSGGPYNEQFF. The CDR3 DNA reads TGTGCCAGCAGCCCTAGCGGGGGGCCTTACAATGAGCAGTTCTTC.

The chain uses TRBV18 and TRBJ2-7; 7 bases agree with TRBD1. CDR1 is KGHSH and CDR2 is LQKENI in the germline V gene. The CDR3 length is 14 residues. V shed 6 bases and J 5 bases; nucleotides not matched to a gene: 10. The CDR3, as DNA: TGTGCCAGCTCCATGTCGAAACAGGGGAACGAGCAGTACTTC. This codes for CASSMSKQGNEQYF.

The chain joins TRBV6-1 to TRBJ2-7; 11 positions match TRBD2. This CDR3 contains 16 residues. Germline CDR1 MNHNS, CDR2 SASEGT. V shed 1 base, J shed 3 bases, and the junction held 5 bases outside the gene matches. The CDR3 DNA is TGTGCCAGCAGTGAAGGACTAGCGGGGAACGACTACGAGCAGTACTTC. Protein sequence: CASSEGLAGNDYEQYF.

The rearrangement uses TRBV7-2 and TRBJ2-1, with 9 bases lining up with TRBD2. Germline V gene sequence: CDR1 SGHTA, CDR2 FQGNSA. Unmatched junction bases numbered 2, after V lost 5 bases and J lost 0 bases. This CDR3 has 15 residues. CDR3 sequence reads: CASSLSGSSYNEQFF. In DNA form, the CDR3 reads TGTGCCAGCAGCCTTAGCGGGAGCTCCTACAATGAGCAGTTCTTC.

A few counts support this clone. This sequence joins TRBV6-5 and TRBJ2-5; 9 bases are shared with TRBD1. V shed 0 bases, J shed 5 bases, and the junction held 1 base outside the gene matches. The CDR3 is made up of 14 amino acids. Per germline, CDR1 MNHEY and CDR2 SVGAGI. CDR3 amino acids: CASSYSTGGETQYF. CDR3 in DNA: TGTGCCAGCAGTTACTCGACAGGGGGGGAGACCCAGTACTTC.

In regard to this clone: Different DNA sequences within this sample yield the same CDR3. This sequence joins TRBV11-2 and TRBJ1-3; a weak D match, TRBD1 (5 bases). Germline V gene sequence: CDR1 SGHAT, CDR2 FQNNGV. The CDR3 runs 15 residues. Trimming cost V 5 bases and J 0 bases, with 11 bases left between them. In DNA form, the CDR3 reads TGTGCCAGCAGCCTTGACAGCCTCTCTGGAAACACCATATATTTT. Amino acid sequence: CASSLDSLSGNTIYF.

This chain links TRBV15 with TRBJ1-5, with TRBD1 matching 7 bases. The CDR3 is 16 residues long. The J segment lost 5 bases and the V segment lost 0 bases, leaving 7 bases of the junction unmatched. Germline-derived CDR1 and CDR2 are LNHNV and YYDKDF (reference sequence). CDR3 residues: CATSRDQGGPDQPQHF. The CDR3 DNA reads as TGTGCCACCAGCAGAGATCAGGGGGGCCCGGATCAGCCCCAGCATTTT.

A few counts support this clone. This chain joins TRBV4-2 and TRBJ2-7; D gene unclear. The CDR3 has 12 residues. Trimming removed 2 bases from V and 7 bases from J, with 9 bases in between. Germline CDR1 is LGHNA and CDR2 is YNFKEQ. The CDR3 region has the DNA TGTGCCAGCAGCCAATCGCCGCGTGAGCAGTACTTC. It translates to CASSQSPREQYF.

The chain has TRBV6-1 and TRBJ1-5; possible D gene TRBD1, 5 bases. The CDR3 length is 17 residues. Trimming removed 2 bases at V and 2 bases at J, with 16 bases between. Germline-derived CDR1 and CDR2 are MNHNS and SASEGT. The CDR3 DNA reads as TGTGCCAGCAGTGAATATGTAAGGGGTGGTGGCAATCAGCCCCAGCATTTT. Translation gives CASSEYVRGGGNQPQHF.

This clone has more than one count but fewer than ten. V usage is TRBV7-6 and J usage is TRBJ2-1; 12 bases agree with TRBD2. V was clipped by 3 bases and J by 0 bases; unmatched bases: 15. The CDR3 is 21 residues long. Germline lookup yields CDR1 SGHVS and CDR2 FNYEAQ. The CDR3 DNA is TGTGCCAGCAGCTTTCTAATAAGGAGACTAGCGGGAGATTTCTCCTACAATGAGCAGTTCTTC. This gives the protein CASSFLIRRLAGDFSYNEQFF.

In its sample, this clone was seen once. This sequence joins TRBV7-8 and TRBJ2-7; possibly TRBD2 for D (7 bases). Trimming left V 7 bases short and J 3 bases short, with 16 bases between. CDR1 SGHVS and CDR2 FQNEAQ come from the germline V gene. The CDR3 totals 14 residues. In nucleotides, the CDR3 is TGTGCCAGCACCGCGAGGGGGGGAGGCTACGAGCAGTACTTC. Residues: CASTARGGGYEQYF.

This clone was seen a few times. This CDR3 is also generated by other DNA sequences in the sample. The gene calls are TRBV19 and TRBJ2-5, with 8 positions matching TRBD1. CDR1 is LNHDA, CDR2 SQIVND, per germline (reference sequence). Trimming at V came to 5 bases and at J to 5 bases, leaving 7 bases not matched to a gene. CDR3 length equals 14 residues. The CDR3 protein is CASSVGQGRETQYF. CDR3 bases: TGTGCCAGTAGTGTAGGACAGGGCCGTGAGACCCAGTACTTC. Variable domain in full (rest from reference TRBV19 and TRBJ2-5): DGGITQSPKYLFRKEGQNVTLSCEQNLNHDAMYWYRQDPGQGLRLIYYSQIVNDFQKGDIAEGYSVSREKKESFPLTVTSAQKNPTAFYLCASSVGQGRETQYFGPGTRLLVL.

This chain links TRBV29-1 with TRBJ1-1; a possible D gene is TRBD1 (5 bases). V dropped 8 bases and J dropped 4 bases, with 14 bases sitting between them. In germline, CDR1 is SQVTM, CDR2 ANQGSEA. This CDR3 has 12 residues. The CDR3 DNA is TGCAGCTCCAACCAGGGAGGCACTGAAGCTTTCTTT. Translation gives CSSNQGGTEAFF.

The CDR3 sequence: CSVRRGGGGYTF. The DNA of the CDR3 is TGCAGCGTCCGTAGGGGGGGCGGTGGCTACACCTTC. The V and J genes are TRBV29-1 and TRBJ1-2; possibly TRBD1 for D (6 bases). The ends were cut back, 6 bases at V and 7 bases at J, with 15 bases in the middle. This CDR3 has 12 amino acids. CDR1 SQVTM and CDR2 ANQGSEA come from the germline V gene.

The chain employs TRBV4-2 and TRBJ1-5; 9 positions agree with TRBD1. Trimming cost V 6 bases and J 6 bases; bases outside gene matches: 3. Per germline, CDR1 LGHNA and CDR2 YNFKEQ. This CDR3 region has 13 residues. CDR3 amino acids: CASRGQGGQPQHF. The CDR3 DNA is TGTGCCAGCAGGGGACAGGGAGGTCAGCCCCAGCATTTT.

V and J are TRBV2 and TRBJ2-5; D remains ambiguous. This CDR3 is 15 amino acids long. V dropped 7 bases and J dropped 3 bases, with 18 bases sitting between them. The germline V gene has CDR1 SNHLY and CDR2 FYNNEI. The DNA of the CDR3 is TGTGCCAGCACCCTCCTCGGCGGAGTCAAAGAGACCCAGTACTTC. Translation gives CASTLLGGVKETQYF. The whole variable domain, filled in from reference TRBV2 and TRBJ2-5, reads EPEVTQTPSHQVTQMGQEVILRCVPISNHLYFYWYRQILGQKVEFLVSFYNNEISEKSEIFDDQFSVERPDGSNFTLKIRSTKLEDSAMYFCASTLLGGVKETQYFGPGTRLLVL.

The chain joins TRBV28 to TRBJ1-3; D not resolved. V shed 3 bases and J shed 0 bases, with 3 bases lying between them. This CDR3 has 13 amino acids. Germline values: CDR1 MDHEN, CDR2 SYDVKM. The CDR3 nucleotides read TGTGCCAGCAGTTTCAGCTCTGGAAACACCATATATTTT. This sequence encodes CASSFSSGNTIYF.

The J gene is TRBJ2-3, the V gene TRBV4-2; D ambiguous. The CDR3 totals 16 residues. Germline CDR1 is LGHNA and CDR2 is YNFKEQ. The ends were cut back, 2 bases at V and 0 bases at J, with 12 bases in the middle. Here the CDR3 DNA reads TGTGCCAGCAGCCAACAAGGAGAAGCTAGCACAGATACGCAGTATTTT. Its protein is CASSQQGEASTDTQYF.

The chain employs TRBV28 and TRBJ2-3, with TRBD2 matching over 7 bases. The CDR3 consists of 14 residues. CDR1 and CDR2 (germline): MDHEN, SYDVKM. The ends lost 7 bases at V and 6 bases at J; junction bases unmatched: 10. The CDR3 sequence is CASKPAGDADTQYF. The CDR3 DNA sequence: TGTGCCAGCAAGCCGGCGGGAGACGCGGATACGCAGTATTTT.

J is TRBJ2-5 and V is TRBV6-1; D call uncertain. The CDR3 consists of 15 residues. In germline, CDR1 is MNHNS, CDR2 SASEGT. V shed 1 base and J shed 0 bases, with 9 bases lying between them. As DNA, the CDR3 is TGTGCCAGCAGTGAAGAAACCGAGTACCAAGAGACCCAGTACTTC. It specifies CASSEETEYQETQYF.

The V and J genes are TRBV5-1 and TRBJ2-7, with D possibly TRBD1 on 5 matching bases. This CDR3 contains 14 residues. Trimming removed 0 bases from V and 2 bases from J, with 9 bases in between. Germline loops: CDR1 SGHRS, CDR2 YFSETQ. This chain's CDR3 is CASSLEGSTYEQYF. DNA for the CDR3: TGCGCCAGCAGCTTGGAGGGGTCGACCTACGAGCAGTACTTC.

The V and J genes are TRBV6-2 or TRBV6-3 and TRBJ2-5; the match to TRBD1 covers 9 bases. The CDR3 covers 15 residues. Per germline, CDR1 MNHEY and CDR2 SVGEGT. J lost 2 bases, V lost 6 bases, and 7 bases had no gene match. The CDR3 DNA reads TGTGCCAGCAGCCCCGGGACAGGGAGGCAAGAGACCCAGTACTTC. Amino acids: CASSPGTGRQETQYF.

The CDR3 DNA sequence: TGTGCCAGCAGTTCTACAGGGGGTGCCGGGGAGCTGTTTTTT. Translation: CASSSTGGAGELFF. The rearrangement links TRBV27 to TRBJ2-2, with 8 bases aligning to TRBD1. There are 14 residues in the CDR3. V was pared by 4 bases and J by 6 bases, with 4 bases of the junction left unmatched. In germline, CDR1 is MNHEY, CDR2 SMNVEV (reference sequence).

J is TRBJ1-2 and V is TRBV5-6; D is unclear. Germline CDR1 SGHDT, CDR2 YYEEEE. The length of the CDR3 is 14 residues. V lost 1 base, J lost 4 bases, and 11 bases lay in between. The chain's CDR3 is CASSLNSRLYGYTF. The CDR3 DNA follows: TGTGCCAGCAGCTTGAACTCGCGCCTCTATGGCTACACCTTC.